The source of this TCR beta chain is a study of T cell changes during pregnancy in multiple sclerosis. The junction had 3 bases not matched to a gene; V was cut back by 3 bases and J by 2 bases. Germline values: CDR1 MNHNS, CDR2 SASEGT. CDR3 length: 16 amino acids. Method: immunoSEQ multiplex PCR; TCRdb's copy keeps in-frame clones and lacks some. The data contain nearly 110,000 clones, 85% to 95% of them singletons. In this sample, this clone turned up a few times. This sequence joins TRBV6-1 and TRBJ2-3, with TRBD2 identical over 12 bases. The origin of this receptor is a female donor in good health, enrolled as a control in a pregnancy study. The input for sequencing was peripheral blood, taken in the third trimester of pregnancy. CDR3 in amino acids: CASSEASGGATDTQYF. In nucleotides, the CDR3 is TGTGCCAGCAGTGAGGCTAGCGGGGGGGCCACAGATACGCAGTATTTT.